The sequence of this TCR beta chain was determined in a study of neurological immune-mediated disorders. Per germline, CDR1 DFQATT and CDR2 SNEGSKA (reference sequence). Trimming pared 5 bases from V and 0 bases from J, leaving 11 bases between. The CDR3 totals 14 residues. Stated time point: longitudinal time-point 1 (baseline). In this sample, this clonotype turned up many times. In TCRdb, the 5' RACE reads were re-called with MiXCR into one record per CDR3 protein. In the table there are approximately 49,000 distinct CDR3 sequences, about 9% of which are singletons. Specimen: PBMCs. The J gene is TRBJ1-3, the V gene TRBV20-1; a weak D match, TRBD1 (5 bases). The clonotype originates from a woman in her forties in good health. For the CDR3, the DNA is TGCAGTGCTGGTGACAGTACCTCTGGAAACACCATATATTTT. As protein: CSAGDSTSGNTIYF.